The 26 T cell receptor beta chains reported below all come from one sample, sequenced in a study of identical twins (dated by TCRdb to 2016 to 2018). The library was made by 5' RACE. The listed sequencing device is Illumina HiSeq 2000. TCRdb reprocessed the public reads (quality trimming at Q25 with fastp, clone calling with MiXCR) and kept in-frame beta chains. Every entry covers one CDR3 protein and lists the most common genes and DNA from its rows. The sample table lists about 720,000 distinct CDR3 sequences, 18% of them with a count of one. 13% of the sample belongs to the ten largest clones. The data were also submitted as part of a second study, on T cells expressing NK-cell markers.

The specimen sequenced was PBMCs. The receptors were sampled from a young woman in good health.

This clonotype was seen a few times. The V call is TRBV5-1, the J call TRBJ2-7, with a tentative D call TRBD1 (6 bases). The V end was cut by 2 bases, the J end by 5 bases, with 14 bases between. Germline CDR1 reads SGHRS; CDR2 reads YFSETQ. CDR3 length: 14 residues. The CDR3 DNA is TGCGCCAGCAGCTTACAAGGGGCAGGGGACGAGCAGTACTTC. Translated: CASSLQGAGDEQYF.

This clonotype was picked up a small number of times. The chain joins TRBV7-9 to TRBJ2-1; D might be TRBD1 or TRBD2, each matching 5 bases. Germline V gives CDR1 SEHNR, CDR2 FQNEAQ (reference sequence). CDR3 size: 16 residues. Deletions cut 3 bases from V and 6 bases from J, with 18 bases between. CDR3 in amino acids: CASSLDLGVSGNEQFF. The CDR3, as DNA: TGTGCCAGCAGCTTGGACTTAGGGGTATCCGGCAATGAGCAGTTCTTC.

The chain uses TRBV20-1 and TRBJ2-5; 9 nucleotides align to TRBD2. The CDR3 is 13 residues long. Germline V gene data show CDR1 as DFQATT and CDR2 as SNEGSKA (reference sequence). Germline trimming cut 3 bases from V and 4 bases from J; bases unmatched to any gene: 3. CDR3 nucleotide sequence: TGCAGTGCTAGCTTACTAGCGGGAGAGACCCAGTACTTC. Translated: CSASLLAGETQYF.

J is TRBJ2-3 and V is TRBV20-1, with 13 positions matching TRBD2. The ends lost 8 bases at V and 4 bases at J; junction bases unmatched: 6. The CDR3 has 14 residues. Germline V CDR1 and CDR2: DFQATT, SNEGSKA (reference sequence). The CDR3 nucleotides are TGCAGTTTAGGACTAGCGGGAGAATCAGATACGCAGTATTTT. Encoded protein: CSLGLAGESDTQYF.

The chain uses TRBV27 and TRBJ1-1; 7 bases map to TRBD1. V lost 5 bases and J lost 0; bases outside the gene matches: 9. The germline gives CDR1 MNHEY, CDR2 SMNVEV (reference sequence). The CDR3 is made up of 16 amino acids. The chain's CDR3 is CASSPSTGPLNTEAFF. The CDR3 DNA sequence: TGTGCCAGCAGTCCATCGACAGGGCCTTTGAACACTGAAGCTTTCTTT.

This clonotype was picked up one time. The chain couples TRBV19 to TRBJ2-6; 12 bases fit TRBD1. Per germline, CDR1 LNHDA and CDR2 SQIVND (reference sequence). The CDR3 consists of 18 residues. With 5 bases clipped from V and 4 bases from J, the junction kept 9 bases outside the gene matches. The CDR3 region is CASSLLGQGARGANVLTF. As DNA, the CDR3 is TGTGCCAGTAGTTTATTGGGACAGGGGGCGCGCGGGGCCAACGTCCTGACTTTC.

The V call is TRBV20-1, the J call TRBJ1-1, with D possibly matching TRBD1 (5 bases). The CDR3 has 11 amino acids. V lost 7 bases to trimming and J lost 3 bases, with 9 bases between them. The germline gives CDR1 DFQATT, CDR2 SNEGSKA (reference sequence). The chain's CDR3 is CSESGDTEAFF. In DNA, the CDR3 is TGCAGTGAATCGGGGGACACTGAAGCTTTCTTT.

This clonotype was observed many times. The V call is TRBV10-3, the J call TRBJ1-3; D is uncertain. The V gene's germline CDR1 is ENHRY and CDR2 SYGVKD. The CDR3 has 15 amino acids. Deletions cut 6 bases from V and 7 bases from J, with 19 bases between. The DNA of the CDR3 is TGTGCCATCAGCCCCAACATAGGTGCGCTCAACACCATATATTTT. Translating gives CAISPNIGALNTIYF.

The chain is built from TRBV7-9 and TRBJ2-7, with 10 bases matching TRBD1. CDR1 is SEHNR and CDR2 is FQNEAQ in the germline V gene (reference sequence). CDR3 length equals 15 residues. V was pared by 5 bases and J by 2 bases, with 6 bases of the junction left unmatched. The CDR3 DNA sequence: TGTGCCAGCAGCCCCTTGGGGACAGGGGCCTACGAGCAGTACTTC. Translation: CASSPLGTGAYEQYF.

The gene calls are TRBV20-1 and TRBJ2-7; tentative D call: TRBD1 (5 bases). V dropped 3 bases and J dropped 0 bases, with 9 bases sitting between them. Germline V gives CDR1 DFQATT, CDR2 SNEGSKA (reference sequence). The CDR3 contains 13 residues. In DNA, the CDR3 is TGCAGTGCTAGGCTGGACACCTCCTACGAGCAGTACTTC. Residues: CSARLDTSYEQYF.

The chain joins TRBV10-1 to TRBJ2-3; D is unclear. This CDR3 region has 13 residues. Trimming took 8 bases from V and 1 from J, leaving 10 bases between them. Looked up from germline, CDR1 is WNHNN and CDR2 is SYGVQD (reference sequence). The CDR3 protein is CASGKPGTDTQYF. In nucleotides, the CDR3 is TGCGCCAGCGGAAAGCCTGGCACAGATACGCAGTATTTT.

The V and J genes are TRBV12-3 or TRBV12-4 and TRBJ2-3, with D unresolved. V lost 5 bases to trimming and J lost 6 bases, with 12 bases between them. The CDR3 length is 13 residues. CDR3: CASSPPDRDTQYF. CDR3 DNA sequence: TGTGCCAGCAGTCCCCCCGATCGGGATACGCAGTATTTT.

The rearrangement joins TRBV20-1 to TRBJ2-7; the match to TRBD1 covers 10 bases. Trimming took 6 bases from V and 6 from J; bases not matched to a gene: 11. Germline assignment: CDR1 DFQATT and CDR2 SNEGSKA (reference sequence). CDR3 length: 14 amino acids. The CDR3 DNA is TGCAGTGCGTCAAAGACAGGGGGCGGCGGCGAGCAGTACTTC. It encodes CSASKTGGGGEQYF.

This clonotype was detected only a few times. This chain joins TRBV10-3 and TRBJ1-1; 7 positions match TRBD1. The CDR3 is 13 residues long. Germline CDR1 reads ENHRY; CDR2 reads SYGVKD. V lost 10 bases to trimming and J lost 2 bases; unmatched junction nucleotides: 7. The DNA for the CDR3 is TGTGCCACCCGACAGGGTCTTAACACTGAAGCTTTCTTT. Translation: CATRQGLNTEAFF.

As for this clonotype: A junction end diverges from the germline sequence, so it may reflect a read error. This chain links TRBV6-6 with TRBJ2-1; possibly TRBD1 for D (7 bases). Germline CDR1 reads MNHNY; CDR2 reads SVGAGI (reference sequence). The CDR3 runs to 11 residues. Here the CDR3 reads CASSQGQRGDF. The CDR3, as DNA: TGTGCCAGCAGCCAGGGACAGAGGGGGGACTTC.

The chain couples TRBV20-1 to TRBJ1-1, with 8 bases aligning to TRBD1. Germline trimming cut 0 bases from V and 7 bases from J; bases unmatched to any gene: 10. Germline V lookup: CDR1 DFQATT, CDR2 SNEGSKA (reference sequence). The CDR3 consists of 15 residues. CDR3 DNA sequence: TGCAGTGCTAGAGACCCCAGGGGGCGGCAGGGTGAAGCTTTCTTT. Its translation: CSARDPRGRQGEAFF.

In this sample, this clonotype turned up a few times. In nucleotides, the CDR3 is TGCGCCAGCAGCTTGGACCGCAGCGGGGGGTACAATGAGCAGTTCTTC. Protein product: CASSLDRSGGYNEQFF. This chain links TRBV5-1 with TRBJ2-1, with TRBD2 matching 9 bases. Germline V gene sequence: CDR1 SGHRS, CDR2 YFSETQ. CDR3 length equals 16 residues. V shed 0 bases and J 4 bases; nucleotides not matched to a gene: 5.

This clonotype has a count of ten or more. The chain has TRBV12-3 or TRBV12-4 and TRBJ2-1, with D unclear. The CDR3 extends over 15 amino acids. V gave up 5 bases and J gave up 1 base, with 12 bases separating them. Here the CDR3 reads CASSPDGPSYNEQFF. The CDR3 region has the DNA TGTGCCAGCAGTCCCGACGGACCTTCCTACAATGAGCAGTTCTTC.

This clonotype appeared many times. The chain joins TRBV5-1 to TRBJ2-1, with D possibly being TRBD1 or TRBD2 (5 bases each). Trimming removed 0 bases from V and 9 bases from J, with 10 bases in between. The CDR3 totals 13 residues. The germline V gene has CDR1 SGHRS and CDR2 YFSETQ. CDR3 in amino acids: CASSLGPGGEQFF. The DNA of the CDR3 is TGCGCCAGCAGCTTGGGGCCTGGGGGTGAGCAGTTCTTC.

The chain carries TRBV7-2 and TRBJ2-7; possibly TRBD1 or TRBD2 for D (5 bases each). The CDR3 contains 15 residues. Trimming stripped 4 bases from V and 6 bases from J, with 19 bases between. Germline V gives CDR1 SGHTA, CDR2 FQGNSA. CDR3 DNA sequence: TGTGCCAGCAGCTCCCCCGGGACCCCGTTGAGCGAGCAGTACTTC. Translation: CASSSPGTPLSEQYF.

This clonotype was seen only a few times. The genes are TRBV7-9 and TRBJ2-1; the D gene is possibly TRBD2 (6 bases). CDR1 SEHNR and CDR2 FQNEAQ come from the germline V gene (reference sequence). Trimming stripped 4 bases from V and 5 bases from J, with 12 bases between. This CDR3 has 14 residues. The CDR3 sequence: CASSSWTTDNEQFF. CDR3 DNA sequence: TGTGCCAGCAGCTCCTGGACTACCGACAATGAGCAGTTCTTC. Filled out from reference TRBV7-9 and TRBJ2-1, the complete variable domain reads DTGVSQNPRHKITKRGQNVTFRCDPISEHNRLYWYRQTLGQGPEFLTYFQNEAQLEKSRLLSDRFSAERPKGSFSTLEIQRTEQGDSAMYLCASSSWTTDNEQFFGPGTRLTVL.

Regarding this clonotype: The junction departs from the called germline gene at one end, perhaps through a read error. This chain joins TRBV20-1 and TRBJ2-1; 10 positions agree with TRBD2. The CDR3 covers 18 residues. Germline assignment: CDR1 DFQATT and CDR2 SNEGSKA (reference sequence). This chain's CDR3 is CCATLAGVWISSYNEQFF. CDR3 nucleotide sequence: TGCTGTGCCACCCTAGCGGGAGTCTGGATAAGCTCCTACAATGAGCAGTTCTTC.

V usage is TRBV20-1 and J usage is TRBJ2-7; D not certain. With 7 bases removed from V and 6 bases from J, the gap between germline ends came to 4 bases. Germline CDR1 and CDR2: DFQATT and SNEGSKA (reference sequence). The CDR3 runs to 8 residues. The CDR3 DNA is TGCAGTGTATCCGAGCAGTACTTC. Encoded protein: CSVSEQYF.

This clonotype has more than one count but fewer than ten. This sequence joins TRBV29-1 and TRBJ1-1; the D is unclear. The CDR3 consists of 11 residues. The germline gives CDR1 SQVTM, CDR2 ANQGSEA. Trimming took off 5 bases at V and 8 bases at J, with 12 bases between the two ends. CDR3 sequence: CSVSSGREAFF. The CDR3 nucleotides read TGCAGCGTTAGTTCTGGCAGGGAAGCTTTCTTT.

V usage is TRBV4-2 and J usage is TRBJ1-4, with D possibly being TRBD1 (6 bases). CDR1 and CDR2 from the germline V gene are LGHNA and YNFKEQ. Trimming pared 4 bases from V and 4 bases from J, leaving 16 bases between. The CDR3 spans 16 residues. The CDR3: CASSPWTAKNNEKLFF. In DNA form, the CDR3 reads TGTGCCAGCAGCCCTTGGACAGCTAAGAATAATGAAAAACTGTTTTTT.

The V and J genes are TRBV5-1 and TRBJ2-2, with D perhaps matching TRBD1 or TRBD2 (5 bases each). The V and J ends lost 6 bases and 4 bases respectively, with 10 bases between them. The length of the CDR3 is 13 residues. Germline CDR1 SGHRS, CDR2 YFSETQ. The CDR3 sequence: CASKAGATGELFF. CDR3 coding DNA: TGCGCCAGCAAGGCCGGGGCCACCGGGGAGCTGTTTTTT.